The 29 T cell receptor beta chains below were found in one sample sequenced in a study of vaccination and CD4 T cells after COVID-19. These TCRs are of unknown antigen specificity. The treatment is: approximately nine-day PBMC culture with coronavirus spike peptide pools or control peptides (ViraFEST assay). The unexposed donor's CD4+ T cells were collected before the COVID-19 pandemic (2011-2018). CD4+ T cells that had been cultured provided DNA sequenced with the Oncomine TCR Beta short-read assay. MiXCR, run by TCRdb on the PCR reads, gives a single entry per CDR3 protein. The sample shows 8,000 to 10,000 distinct CDR3 sequences, 40% to 50% of them seen only once. Sequenced material: CD4+ T cells from blood, cultured in vitro. Receptor source: a human donor in good health.

V gene TRBV6-2 or TRBV6-3 combines with J gene TRBJ1-1, with TRBD1 as a possible D gene (6 bases). CDR1 is MNHEY, CDR2 SVGEGT, per germline. Trimming removed 10 bases from V and 5 bases from J, with 11 bases in between. This CDR3 contains 11 residues. CDR3 sequence: CATRGGTEAFF. The DNA of the CDR3 is TGTGCCACCAGGGGAGGGACTGAAGCTTTCTTT.

The rearrangement uses TRBV29-1 and TRBJ1-2; D unresolved. This CDR3 comprises 14 residues. In germline, CDR1 is SQVTM, CDR2 ANQGSEA. V lost 1 base and J lost 2, with 11 bases in between. Here the CDR3 DNA reads TGCAGCGTTGAAGGAGGTACGCAGAACTATGGCTACACCTTC. It encodes CSVEGGTQNYGYTF.

The V call is TRBV20-1, the J call TRBJ1-5; perhaps TRBD1 as D (5 bases). V was cut by 4 bases and J by 6 bases, with 16 bases left in between. The CDR3 is 14 residues long. From germline, CDR1 is DFQATT and CDR2 SNEGSKA (reference sequence). CDR3 protein: CSATGGQGGQPQHF. For the CDR3, the DNA is TGCAGTGCTACGGGAGGGCAGGGTGGTCAGCCCCAGCATTTT.

The chain joins TRBV6-1 to TRBJ1-1, with D uncertain. The CDR3 contains 13 residues. V lost 6 bases to trimming and J lost 0 bases, with 8 bases between them. Germline loops: CDR1 MNHNS, CDR2 SASEGT. CDR3 sequence reads: CASSNIMNTEAFF. CDR3 nucleotides: TGTGCCAGCAGCAACATAATGAACACTGAAGCTTTCTTT.

The V gene is TRBV7-2, the J gene TRBJ1-1, with a weak D call TRBD1 (6 bases). The V end was cut by 5 bases, the J end by 1 base, with 20 bases between. The CDR3 has 17 residues. Germline V CDR1 and CDR2: SGHTA, FQGNSA. This CDR3 reads CASSQPGLQTGNTEAFF. In DNA, the CDR3 is TGTGCCAGCAGCCAACCGGGTCTCCAGACAGGGAACACTGAAGCTTTCTTT.

The sample holds one count of this clonotype. The chain combines TRBV12-1 with TRBJ2-2. TRBV12-1 is assigned pseudogene status. The CDR3 runs to 14 residues. CDR3 sequence (DNA): TGTGCCAGCAGCTTCTCACGGGACACCGGGGAGCTGTTTTTT. Protein: CASSFSRDTGELFF.

The chain is built from TRBV30 and TRBJ1-5; tentatively, D is TRBD1 (6 bases). Trimming pared 0 bases from V and 6 bases from J, leaving 15 bases between. The CDR3 is 15 residues long. The germline gives CDR1 GTSNPN, CDR2 SVGIG (reference sequence). The CDR3 nucleotides are TGTGCCTGGAGTGTAGGGGGGCCCCCTGGTCAGCCCCAGCATTTT. Protein sequence: CAWSVGGPPGQPQHF.

CDR3 residues: CASSLGPGTGGTEAFF. The CDR3 DNA is TGCGCCAGCAGCTTGGGACCCGGGACAGGGGGGACTGAAGCTTTCTTT. The chain has TRBV5-1 and TRBJ1-1, with 11 positions matching TRBD1. CDR1 and CDR2 from the germline V gene are SGHRS and YFSETQ. The CDR3 spans 16 residues. V dropped 0 bases and J dropped 5; count of bases not matched to a gene: 6.

This clonotype occurred a few times. The rearrangement joins TRBV6-1 to TRBJ2-7, with 7 bases identical to TRBD2. J gave up 0 bases and V 6 bases, and 5 bases lay outside the gene matches. The CDR3 length is 14 residues. The germline V gene encodes CDR1 MNHNS and CDR2 SASEGT. The CDR3 region has the DNA TGTGCCAGCAGGCGGGAGCGGAGCTCCTACGAGCAGTACTTC. This sequence encodes CASRRERSSYEQYF.

V is TRBV2 and J is TRBJ1-1; D not resolved. This CDR3 spans 12 amino acids. Germline CDR1 and CDR2: SNHLY and FYNNEI. The V end lost 3 bases, the J end lost 3 bases, and 5 bases lay between the germline ends. CDR3 DNA: TGTGCCAGCAGTGACACCGACACTGAAGCTTTCTTT. It specifies CASSDTDTEAFF.

This rearrangement joins TRBV20-1 to TRBJ2-7, with D possibly TRBD2 on 6 matching bases. The CDR3 totals 15 residues. V shed 1 base and J shed 2 bases, with 15 bases lying between them. Germline V gene lookup returns CDR1 DFQATT and CDR2 SNEGSKA (reference sequence). The CDR3 protein is CSARAPGRLPYEQYF. The CDR3 DNA reads as TGCAGTGCTAGAGCCCCCGGGAGATTACCCTACGAGCAGTACTTC.

The rearrangement links TRBV18 to TRBJ1-1; TRBD1 matches 7 bases. With 3 bases clipped from V and 4 bases from J, the junction kept 11 bases outside the gene matches. Germline loops: CDR1 KGHSH, CDR2 LQKENI. This CDR3 contains 16 residues. CDR3 region: CASSPTRAGGTTEAFF. CDR3 DNA sequence: TGTGCCAGCTCACCGACTCGGGCAGGGGGTACCACTGAAGCTTTCTTT.

The gene calls are TRBV28 and TRBJ1-2; no firm D call. The CDR3 length is 15 residues. V was shortened by 3 bases and J by 4 bases, with 15 bases between the two germline ends. Germline V CDR1 and CDR2: MDHEN, SYDVKM. The CDR3 protein is CASSLGFQTFYGYTF. The CDR3 nucleotides are TGTGCCAGCAGTTTGGGTTTCCAGACCTTCTATGGCTACACCTTC.

This sequence joins TRBV6-1 and TRBJ1-2; the match to TRBD1 covers 7 bases. After removal of 4 bases from V and 2 bases from J, the junction contained 4 bases not matched to a gene. The CDR3 loop spans 14 amino acids. The V gene's germline CDR1 is MNHNS and CDR2 SASEGT. CDR3 bases: TGTGCCAGCAGTGGAAGACAGGGAAACTATGGCTACACCTTC. Amino acids: CASSGRQGNYGYTF.

This clonotype has more than one count but fewer than ten. The chain has TRBV2 and TRBJ1-2; D gene uncertain. Germline assignment: CDR1 SNHLY and CDR2 FYNNEI. CDR3 length: 12 amino acids. The V end was cut by 6 bases, the J end by 8 bases, with 13 bases between. The CDR3 region is CASRPLRTGYTF. The CDR3 DNA is TGTGCCAGCAGGCCCTTAAGAACAGGCTACACCTTC.

This chain connects TRBV25-1 to TRBJ1-1; 7 bases are a match to TRBD1. The CDR3 length is 14 residues. Trimming took 4 bases from V and 5 from J; bases not matched to a gene: 7. CDR1 MGHDK and CDR2 SYGVNS come from the germline V gene. CDR3 sequence reads: CASSGTGVGTEAFF. The CDR3 region has the DNA TGTGCCAGCAGTGGAACAGGGGTCGGGACTGAAGCTTTCTTT.

This clonotype was seen more than once but under ten times. The gene calls are TRBV7-9 and TRBJ1-2, with D possibly TRBD1 on 6 matching bases. The CDR3 is 15 amino acids. The ends were cut back, 3 bases at V and 2 bases at J, with 13 bases in the middle. Germline assignment: CDR1 SEHNR and CDR2 FQNEAQ (reference sequence). The CDR3, as DNA: TGTGCCAGCAGCTTCCCAGGGGAAGAAAACTATGGCTACACCTTC. This codes for CASSFPGEENYGYTF.

This chain links TRBV6-1 with TRBJ2-7, with 9 bases fitting TRBD1. V dropped 5 bases and J dropped 0; count of bases not matched to a gene: 14. Germline-derived CDR1 and CDR2 are MNHNS and SASEGT. The CDR3 contains 18 residues. The CDR3 nucleotides read TGTGCCAGCAGTCAACTACCACCGGGGACAGGGAGCTCCTACGAGCAGTACTTC. Its translation is CASSQLPPGTGSSYEQYF.

This clonotype has more than one count but fewer than ten. This rearrangement joins TRBV6-1 to TRBJ2-7; 9 bases match TRBD1. Germline loops: CDR1 MNHNS, CDR2 SASEGT. The CDR3 contains 14 residues. The trim removed 7 bases at V and 3 bases at J, leaving 7 bases unmatched. CDR3 DNA sequence: TGTGCCAGCAACCAGGGGGGACAGGGCTACGAGCAGTACTTC. Protein: CASNQGGQGYEQYF.

The rearrangement uses TRBV12-3 or TRBV12-4 and TRBJ1-5, with 8 positions matching TRBD1. Germline trimming cut 6 bases from V and 1 base from J; bases unmatched to any gene: 5. This CDR3 is 15 amino acids long. In nucleotides, the CDR3 is TGTGCCAGCAGCCCGACAGGGGAAAGCAATCAGCCCCAGCATTTT. Amino acids: CASSPTGESNQPQHF.

This clonotype was detected a few times. The V and J genes are TRBV2 and TRBJ1-5, with TRBD1 matching 7 bases. Germline CDR1 and CDR2: SNHLY and FYNNEI. The V segment lost 3 bases and the J segment 3 bases; nucleotides outside the gene matches: 5. The CDR3 is made up of 15 amino acids. The CDR3 region has the DNA TGTGCCAGCAGTGATTCAGGGGGGTTCAATCAGCCCCAGCATTTT. Encoded protein: CASSDSGGFNQPQHF.

The chain couples TRBV19 to TRBJ1-5, with a weak D call TRBD1 (6 bases). Germline V lookup: CDR1 LNHDA, CDR2 SQIVND (reference sequence). This CDR3 region has 15 residues. With 8 bases removed from V and 2 bases from J, the gap between germline ends came to 16 bases. CDR3 sequence (DNA): TGTGCCAGTCAACGGGGGCGCGCAGGCAATCAGCCCCAGCATTTT. Translating gives CASQRGRAGNQPQHF.

This clonotype was counted only a few times. The chain combines TRBV6-5 with TRBJ2-5, with D uncertain. This CDR3 has 12 residues. The germline V gene encodes CDR1 MNHEY and CDR2 SVGAGI. V lost 2 bases and J lost 1, with 2 bases in between. The CDR3 nucleotides read TGTGCCAGCAGTTACCCCCAAGAGACCCAGTACTTC. Translating gives CASSYPQETQYF.

This clonotype occurred a few times. The gene calls are TRBV19 and TRBJ1-1; TRBD1 aligns across 9 bases. Unmatched junction bases numbered 5, after V lost 6 bases and J lost 6 bases. This CDR3 contains 13 residues. CDR1 and CDR2 (germline): LNHDA, SQIVND (reference sequence). CDR3 residues: CASRSTGGAEAFF. The CDR3 nucleotides are TGTGCCAGTAGGTCGACAGGGGGAGCTGAAGCTTTCTTT. The entire variable domain, with the rest obtained from reference TRBV19 and TRBJ1-1, is as follows: DGGITQSPKYLFRKEGQNVTLSCEQNLNHDAMYWYRQDPGQGLRLIYYSQIVNDFQKGDIAEGYSVSREKKESFPLTVTSAQKNPTAFYLCASRSTGGAEAFFGQGTRLTVV.

This chain uses TRBV6-2 or TRBV6-3 with TRBJ1-4; D possibly corresponds to TRBD1 (5 bases). V dropped 7 bases and J dropped 8 bases, with 11 bases sitting between them. The CDR3 is made up of 12 amino acids. Germline CDR1 and CDR2: MNHEY and SVGEGT. The CDR3 bases are TGTGCCAGCAACGGGGCACTCGAAAAACTGTTTTTT. Translation: CASNGALEKLFF.

The rearrangement links TRBV5-8 to TRBJ1-2, with TRBD1 matching over 9 bases. Looked up from germline, CDR1 is SGHTS and CDR2 is YDEGEE. Germline trimming cut 4 bases from V and 3 bases from J; bases unmatched to any gene: 4. CDR3 length equals 14 residues. The CDR3 sequence is CASSPGTGYYGYTF. Here the CDR3 DNA reads TGTGCCAGCAGCCCTGGGACAGGGTACTATGGCTACACCTTC.

The chain has TRBV19 and TRBJ1-2; no firm D call. The length of the CDR3 is 14 residues. Germline-derived CDR1 and CDR2 are LNHDA and SQIVND (reference sequence). V lost 3 bases and J lost 7, with 15 bases in between. The CDR3 coding sequence is TGTGCCAGTAGTATGGCCGAGAGGGCAAGTGGCTACACCTTC. Encoded protein: CASSMAERASGYTF.

Only a few counts were recorded for this clonotype. CDR3 protein: CATSRGEGDRYEKLFF. CDR3 nucleotide sequence: TGTGCCACCAGCAGAGGGGAGGGGGATCGGTATGAAAAACTGTTTTTT. This chain joins TRBV15 and TRBJ1-4; a weak D match, TRBD1 (6 bases). Germline V gene data show CDR1 as LNHNV and CDR2 as YYDKDF (reference sequence). V was cut by 1 base and J by 6 bases, with 15 bases left in between. This CDR3 comprises 16 residues.

The chain combines TRBV5-1 with TRBJ1-2; D is possibly TRBD1 (6 bases). CDR1 SGHRS and CDR2 YFSETQ come from the germline V gene. The CDR3 sequence is 14 residues long. V was trimmed by 4 bases and J by 4 bases, leaving 14 bases between them. CDR3 sequence (DNA): TGCGCCAGCAGCCTCGGACAGCCCATCTATGGCTACACCTTC. Residues: CASSLGQPIYGYTF.